The present TCR beta chain was sequenced within a study of neurological immune-mediated disorders. Time point noted: longitudinal time-point 3. Unsorted libraries came from 2 million PBMCs stored at -80 °C. Comment on this clonotype: Its antigen is unknown. The junction and the germline gene differ at one end; a read error may be behind it.

Per the germline V gene, CDR1 is SQVTM and CDR2 is ANQGSEA. This CDR3 comprises 14 residues. The team produced cDNA through 5'RACE using 10-nucleotide random UMIs. One entry per CDR3 protein, called by TCRdb with MiXCR from the 5' RACE reads. In the table there are tens of thousands of distinct CDR3 sequences, approximately 15% of which are singletons. Whole-study results and caveats: Falling below healthy controls, multiple sclerosis showed the least TCR clonal expansion, while HTLV-1-associated myelopathy showed the most.

The chain combines TRBV29-1 with TRBJ2-3; tentatively, D is TRBD1 (6 bases). Sequenced input: PBMCs. The receptor's source is a man aged 25 to 45 in good health. The CDR3 is CSVEAGAGEDTQYF. CDR3 nucleotides: TGCAGTGTTGAGGCAGGGGCGGGTGAAGATACGCAGTATTTT.